The 25 T cell receptor beta chains reported below all come from one sample, sequenced in a study of PD-1 blockade in classical Hodgkin lymphoma. Described time point: cycle 4 day 1 (C4D1), after six to seven weeks of nivolumab. Each of the patients experienced relapse following autologous stem cell transplantation, and their brentuximab vedotin exposure differed. Data came from immunoSEQ multiplex PCR; TCRdb stores just in-frame clones and leaves some out. The table records approximately 25,000 clones, 55% to 85% of them present only once. Material: peripheral blood mononuclear cells (PBMCs), obtained before the fourth cycle of nivolumab. These receptor sequences come from a human donor with classical Hodgkin lymphoma.

This clone has a single count. The V call is TRBV10-1, the J call TRBJ2-7; D is ambiguous. Germline loops: CDR1 WNHNN, CDR2 SYGVQD (reference sequence). The V end was cut by 2 bases, the J end by 6 bases, with 11 bases between. This CDR3 spans 13 amino acids. CDR3 protein: CASSERPGGEQYF. CDR3 nucleotide sequence: TGCGCCAGCAGTGAGAGGCCAGGCGGCGAGCAGTACTTC.

V usage is TRBV25-1 and J usage is TRBJ1-2; tentatively, D is TRBD1 (6 bases). V was clipped by 3 bases and J by 0 bases, with 14 bases between them. CDR3 length: 16 amino acids. The germline gives CDR1 MGHDK, CDR2 SYGVNS. The CDR3 sequence is CASSEPRGAPNYGYTF. The CDR3 nucleotides read TGTGCCAGCAGTGAGCCCCGGGGGGCCCCTAACTATGGCTACACCTTC.

The chain links TRBV2 to TRBJ2-1; 9 bases align to TRBD2. There are 14 residues in the CDR3. From germline, CDR1 is SNHLY and CDR2 FYNNEI. V shed 0 bases and J 15 bases; nucleotides not matched to a gene: 9. The CDR3 nucleotides read TGTGCCAGCAGTGAAGCACGCGGGTTAGCGGGAGTGTTCTTC. Translated: CASSEARGLAGVFF.

This clone was seen once. The chain links TRBV19 to TRBJ1-5; D gene uncertain. The CDR3 is made up of 16 amino acids. V was shortened by 2 bases and J by 6 bases, with 17 bases between the two germline ends. Germline V CDR1 and CDR2: LNHDA, SQIVND (reference sequence). This CDR3 is CASSIFHLSVSQPQHF. Here the CDR3 DNA reads TGTGCCAGTAGTATATTCCACCTCTCGGTGAGTCAGCCCCAGCATTTT.

This chain links TRBV19 with TRBJ1-5; D unresolved. Germline-derived CDR1 and CDR2 are LNHDA and SQIVND (reference sequence). The CDR3 spans 15 residues. The V end was cut by 4 bases, the J end by 0 bases, with 10 bases between. In nucleotides, the CDR3 is TGTGCCAGTAGTAGTGAGGGTTATAGCAATCAGCCCCAGCATTTT. It encodes CASSSEGYSNQPQHF.

The rearrangement links TRBV5-1 to TRBJ2-1; 12 bases fit TRBD2. CDR3 length equals 15 residues. V gave up 4 bases and J gave up 5 bases; unmatched junction bases: 4. The V gene's germline CDR1 is SGHRS and CDR2 YFSETQ. The CDR3 spells CASSRLAGVNNEQFF. The DNA for the CDR3 is TGCGCCAGCAGCCGACTAGCGGGGGTTAACAATGAGCAGTTCTTC.

The CDR3 bases are TGTGCCAGCAGTGACGACAGGGGGCGGGGCACAGATACGCAGTATTTT. Translating it yields CASSDDRGRGTDTQYF. The chain carries TRBV6-1 and TRBJ2-3; 10 nucleotides match TRBD1. Germline trimming cut 3 bases from V and 1 base from J; bases unmatched to any gene: 4. CDR1 is MNHNS and CDR2 is SASEGT in the germline V gene. CDR3 length: 16 amino acids.

The chain links TRBV4-3 to TRBJ2-1; 10 bases match TRBD2. CDR3 length equals 16 residues. Losses at the gene ends were 4 bases for V and 3 bases for J; bases not matched to a gene: 6. CDR1 is LGHNA, CDR2 YSLEER, per germline. The DNA for the CDR3 is TGCGCCAGCAGCCCCAACCTAGCGGGAGACTACAATGAGCAGTTCTTC. It codes for CASSPNLAGDYNEQFF.

The rearrangement links TRBV2 to TRBJ2-1; D gene ambiguous. This CDR3 has 14 amino acids. Germline V gene sequence: CDR1 SNHLY, CDR2 FYNNEI. The germline V and J ends were trimmed by 5 bases and 6 bases, with 14 bases remaining between them. The CDR3: CASSPARLLNEQFF. The CDR3 DNA is TGTGCCAGCAGTCCCGCGAGACTGCTCAATGAGCAGTTCTTC.

By share, this clone counts as large. This chain joins TRBV10-3 and TRBJ2-1, with a possible D match to TRBD1 (5 bases). Germline V CDR1 and CDR2: ENHRY, SYGVKD. This CDR3 is 15 amino acids long. V lost 3 bases, J lost 9 bases, and 18 bases lay in between. CDR3 coding DNA: TGTGCCATCAGTGAAGGTCGTTCAGGGTTGGGTGAGCAGTTCTTC. Its protein product is CAISEGRSGLGEQFF.

The V call is TRBV7-9, the J call TRBJ2-1; D ambiguous. This CDR3 is built from 14 residues. Trimming stripped 5 bases from V and 0 bases from J, with 8 bases between. Germline CDR1 is SEHNR and CDR2 is FQNEAQ (reference sequence). The CDR3 DNA sequence: TGTGCCAGCAGCCCACCCGTCTCCTACAATGAGCAGTTCTTC. It translates to CASSPPVSYNEQFF.

This clone has more than one count but fewer than ten. The V call is TRBV4-2, the J call TRBJ1-4; D is perhaps TRBD1 (5 bases). CDR3 length: 15 amino acids. The V gene lost 6 bases and the J gene lost 8 bases, with 19 bases spanning the gap. The germline V gene has CDR1 LGHNA and CDR2 YNFKEQ. CDR3 in DNA: TGTGCCAGCAGGGCACCCCAAGCGGGGCGGGAAAAACTGTTTTTT. As protein: CASRAPQAGREKLFF.

The chain uses TRBV25-1 and TRBJ2-7; 15 bases align to TRBD2. After removal of 1 base from V and 4 bases from J, the junction contained 8 bases not matched to a gene. Germline V gene sequence: CDR1 MGHDK, CDR2 SYGVNS. The CDR3 runs to 18 residues. The DNA of the CDR3 is TGTGCCAGCAGTGAATCCGGGACTAGCGGGGGGTCGATTTACGAGCAGTACTTC. This encodes CASSESGTSGGSIYEQYF.

The chain links TRBV11-2 to TRBJ2-7, with TRBD2 identical over 8 bases. Trimming at V came to 0 bases and at J to 5 bases, leaving 12 bases not matched to a gene. The length of the CDR3 is 17 residues. The germline CDR1 and CDR2 sequences are SGHAT and FQNNGV. The DNA of the CDR3 is TGTGCCAGCAGCTTAGAGTATACGGGAGGGCCCGGGAACGAGCAGTACTTC. Translated: CASSLEYTGGPGNEQYF.

V is TRBV6-5 and J is TRBJ1-2; 7 positions agree with TRBD1. Germline V CDR1 and CDR2: MNHEY, SVGAGI. V was pared by 5 bases and J by 4 bases, with 10 bases of the junction left unmatched. The CDR3 runs 15 residues. CDR3 bases: TGTGCCAGCAGTACTCCCTCAGGGGGTATCTATGGCTACACCTTC. Translating it yields CASSTPSGGIYGYTF.

J is TRBJ2-3 and V is TRBV9; D is undetermined. This CDR3 has 15 amino acids. V lost 4 bases and J 0 bases, leaving 12 bases between the germline ends. Germline CDR1 and CDR2: SGDLS and YYNGEE. For the CDR3, the DNA is TGTGCCAGCAGCCCAAGTATCCGGAGCACAGATACGCAGTATTTT. The encoded protein is CASSPSIRSTDTQYF.

The rearrangement links TRBV30 to TRBJ2-1, with 9 bases matching TRBD1. Trimming removed 5 bases from V and 9 bases from J; junction bases left unmatched: 8. From germline, CDR1 is GTSNPN and CDR2 SVGIG (reference sequence). This CDR3 comprises 13 residues. The CDR3 protein is CAWWGQGTGEQFF. CDR3 in DNA: TGTGCCTGGTGGGGACAGGGAACTGGTGAGCAGTTCTTC.

The V and J genes are TRBV7-9 and TRBJ2-1, with no clear D. The CDR3 loop spans 14 amino acids. Germline CDR1 reads SEHNR; CDR2 reads FQNEAQ (reference sequence). The V end was cut by 1 base, the J end by 5 bases, with 9 bases between. The CDR3 protein is CASSLGSSHNEQFF. The CDR3 DNA sequence: TGTGCCAGCAGCTTAGGTAGTAGCCACAATGAGCAGTTCTTC.

The J gene is TRBJ1-1, the V gene TRBV11-2; 8 bases line up with TRBD1. The ends lost 3 bases at V and 5 bases at J; junction bases unmatched: 8. From germline, CDR1 is SGHAT and CDR2 FQNNGV. The CDR3 has 15 amino acids. CDR3 amino acids: CASSFQGTGGTEAFF. The CDR3 bases are TGTGCCAGCAGCTTTCAAGGAACAGGGGGGACTGAAGCTTTCTTT.

The chain employs TRBV7-9 and TRBJ1-2; TRBD1 aligns across 7 bases. Germline CDR1 is SEHNR and CDR2 is FQNEAQ (reference sequence). Losses at the gene ends were 4 bases for V and 5 bases for J; bases not matched to a gene: 1. The CDR3 spans 12 residues. DNA of the CDR3: TGTGCCAGCAGCTCACAGGGGTATGGCTACACCTTC. It is translated as CASSSQGYGYTF.

The rearrangement uses TRBV28 and TRBJ2-7, with 11 bases matching TRBD1. This CDR3 spans 18 amino acids. Trimming took 8 bases from V and 2 from J; bases not matched to a gene: 17. Germline V lookup: CDR1 MDHEN, CDR2 SYDVKM. In nucleotides, the CDR3 is TGTGCCAGCCTACCAACACCGGGACAGGGGGGCCAGGCCTACGAGCAGTACTTC. Translating it yields CASLPTPGQGGQAYEQYF.

The CDR3 DNA reads as TGTGCCAGCAGTGAAGCGGGGAAAGGCAATCAGCCCCAGCATTTT. Translated: CASSEAGKGNQPQHF. The chain carries TRBV6-1 and TRBJ1-5; D gene unclear. From germline, CDR1 is MNHNS and CDR2 SASEGT. CDR3 length: 15 amino acids. V shed 0 bases and J shed 2 bases, with 8 bases lying between them.

V and J are TRBV2 and TRBJ1-5; tentatively, D is TRBD1 (6 bases). The ends were cut back, 5 bases at V and 3 bases at J, with 17 bases in the middle. This CDR3 has 16 amino acids. From germline, CDR1 is SNHLY and CDR2 FYNNEI. Here the CDR3 reads CASSPIRGAINQPQHF. The CDR3 DNA reads as TGTGCCAGCAGTCCCATCCGGGGGGCTATCAATCAGCCCCAGCATTTT. Variable domain in full (rest from reference TRBV2 and TRBJ1-5): EPEVTQTPSHQVTQMGQEVILRCVPISNHLYFYWYRQILGQKVEFLVSFYNNEISEKSEIFDDQFSVERPDGSNFTLKIRSTKLEDSAMYFCASSPIRGAINQPQHFGDGTRLSIL.

The chain uses TRBV10-1 and TRBJ1-2; possible D gene TRBD1, 6 bases. Germline-derived CDR1 and CDR2 are WNHNN and SYGVQD (reference sequence). Trimming removed 7 bases at V and 8 bases at J, with 17 bases between. This CDR3 spans 13 amino acids. The CDR3 loop is CASTPRGAGGYTF. The CDR3 region has the DNA TGCGCCAGCACCCCACGGGGGGCGGGAGGCTACACCTTC.

This chain connects TRBV19 to TRBJ1-1; TRBD1 is a possible D gene (5 bases). Per the germline V gene, CDR1 is LNHDA and CDR2 is SQIVND (reference sequence). CDR3 size: 12 residues. Trimming removed 3 bases at V and 7 bases at J, with 9 bases between. CDR3 bases: TGTGCCAGTAGTATTGCGGGGGTTGAAGCTTTCTTT. Translated, it gives CASSIAGVEAFF.